The 32 T cell receptor beta chains listed next were all sequenced from one sample in a study of vaccination effects on CD4 cells after COVID-19. No antigens are known for them. Produced via immunoSEQ multiplex PCR; TCRdb's table is partial and in-frame only. This table has approximately 44,000 clones, under 85% appearing once. In the ViraFEST assay, antigen-specific CD4+ clonotypes were identified by expansion after peptide-pool stimulation. After less than 11 days in culture, the CD4+ T cells were isolated. Vaccine recipients, nucleocapsid antibody negative, had no prior SARS-CoV-2 infection. The material was CD4+ T cells from PBMCs cultured with HCoV-NL63 spike peptides, obtained before COVID-19 vaccination. The receptors come from a human donor who received a COVID-19 vaccine.

This rearrangement joins TRBV5-1 to TRBJ1-3, with D perhaps matching TRBD1 (5 bases). This CDR3 contains 15 residues. In germline, CDR1 is SGHRS, CDR2 YFSETQ. V lost 4 bases, J lost 2 bases, and 13 bases lay in between. The CDR3 DNA reads TGCGCCAGCAGCCCCCAGGCGGGGGCTGGAAACACCATATATTTT. Translated: CASSPQAGAGNTIYF.

This clone has just a few counts. The CDR3 loop reads CASRGLDGGNTIYF. CDR3 sequence (DNA): TGTGCCAGCAGGGGACTGGACGGTGGAAACACCATATATTTT. This chain links TRBV6-6 with TRBJ1-3; weak D call: TRBD1 (5 bases). With 6 bases removed from V and 3 bases from J, the gap between germline ends came to 12 bases. The CDR3 has 14 residues. Germline CDR1 is MNHNY and CDR2 is SVGAGI (reference sequence).

This clone was observed a handful of times. V gene TRBV2 combines with J gene TRBJ2-5, with TRBD1 identical over 9 bases. This CDR3 has 14 amino acids. J lost 5 bases, V lost 6 bases, and 7 bases had no gene match. CDR1 SNHLY and CDR2 FYNNEI come from the germline V gene. DNA for the CDR3: TGTGCCAGCAGCATACAGGGGGCAGGGGAGACCCAGTACTTC. It translates to CASSIQGAGETQYF.

The chain uses TRBV7-2 and TRBJ2-1; D is undetermined. Germline V gene data show CDR1 as SGHTA and CDR2 as FQGNSA. With 6 bases removed from V and 4 bases from J, the gap between germline ends came to 10 bases. The CDR3 sequence is 13 residues long. CDR3: CASRSLLYNEQFF. The CDR3 bases are TGTGCCAGCAGGTCGCTCCTTTACAATGAGCAGTTCTTC.

This chain links TRBV10-1 with TRBJ1-3, with a possible D match to TRBD1 (5 bases). The CDR3 spans 16 residues. V dropped 3 bases and J dropped 2 bases, with 14 bases sitting between them. The germline gives CDR1 WNHNN, CDR2 SYGVQD (reference sequence). The CDR3, as DNA: TGCGCCAGCAGTGACCTCGCACGGGGACCTGGAAACACCATATATTTT. Its protein product is CASSDLARGPGNTIYF.

The genes are TRBV3-1 (or the pseudogene TRBV3-2) and TRBJ2-7, with D tentatively TRBD2 (7 bases). The V and J ends lost 0 bases and 6 bases respectively, with 15 bases between them. The CDR3 covers 15 residues. Germline assignment: CDR1 LGHDT and CDR2 YNNKEL (reference sequence). This chain's CDR3 is CASSQERRGAGEQYV. The CDR3 region has the DNA TGTGCCAGCAGCCAAGAACGTCGGGGGGCGGGCGAGCAGTACGTC.

The rearrangement uses TRBV12-5 and TRBJ2-2; 8 bases are shared with TRBD2. Germline CDR1 is LGHNT and CDR2 is FRNRAP. The J segment lost 7 bases and the V segment lost 6 bases, leaving 13 bases of the junction unmatched. CDR3 length equals 16 residues. The CDR3 sequence: CASGRRLGGASGELFF. The CDR3 DNA is TGTGCTAGTGGCAGGCGACTCGGGGGGGCAAGCGGGGAGCTGTTTTTT.

This rearrangement joins TRBV18 to TRBJ1-1; D is undetermined. Germline CDR1 and CDR2: KGHSH and LQKENI. This CDR3 is built from 16 residues. V was pared by 3 bases and J by 2 bases, with 16 bases between. The CDR3 sequence is CASSPSQLQINTEAFF. CDR3 nucleotide sequence: TGTGCCAGCTCACCCTCGCAGTTACAAATAAACACTGAAGCTTTCTTT.

This clone was seen a single time. This chain uses TRBV21-1 with TRBJ1-1; the table's D call, TRBD1, was not checked against the DNA. TRBV21-1 is tagged as a pseudogene. The CDR3 is made up of 14 amino acids. The DNA of the CDR3 is TGTGCCAGCAGCAACCGGGACAGGGCCACTGAAGCTTTCTTT. Its translation: CASSNRDRATEAFF.

The chain links TRBV24-1 to TRBJ2-3, with D perhaps TRBD1 (6 bases). Per germline, CDR1 KGHDR and CDR2 SFDVKD. The CDR3 contains 15 residues. V was trimmed by 5 bases and J by 6 bases, leaving 17 bases between them. The CDR3 sequence: CATSVGTPDVDTQYF. CDR3 nucleotides: TGTGCCACCAGTGTCGGGACACCCGATGTCGATACGCAGTATTTT.

The chain combines TRBV2 with TRBJ2-3; 9 bases align to TRBD1. From germline, CDR1 is SNHLY and CDR2 FYNNEI. V was pared by 6 bases and J by 1 base, with 8 bases of the junction left unmatched. This CDR3 comprises 16 residues. The CDR3 region has the DNA TGTGCCAGCAGAAGGGACAGGGATGGTCGCACAGATACGCAGTATTTT. Amino acids: CASRRDRDGRTDTQYF.

In its sample, this clone was seen once. The chain uses TRBV5-1 and TRBJ1-1; D is undetermined. The CDR3 totals 13 residues. V dropped 5 bases and J dropped 0 bases, with 8 bases sitting between them. Per germline, CDR1 SGHRS and CDR2 YFSETQ. For the CDR3, the DNA is TGCGCCAGCAGTCATGGGGTGAACACTGAAGCTTTCTTT. Its translation is CASSHGVNTEAFF.

The rearrangement links TRBV5-1 to TRBJ1-2; D is unclear. Germline values: CDR1 SGHRS, CDR2 YFSETQ. The CDR3 spans 13 residues. The ends were cut back, 0 bases at V and 3 bases at J, with 6 bases in the middle. The CDR3 sequence: CASSLVADYGYTF. The DNA for the CDR3 is TGCGCCAGCAGCTTGGTGGCCGACTATGGCTACACCTTC. Full variable domain (outside the CDR3, taken from reference TRBV5-1 and TRBJ1-2): KAGVTQTPRYLIKTRGQQVTLSCSPISGHRSVSWYQQTPGQGLQFLFEYFSETQRNKGNFPGRFSGRQFSNSRSEMNVSTLELGDSALYLCASSLVADYGYTFGSGTRLTVV.

The chain joins TRBV5-1 to TRBJ2-1, with D perhaps matching TRBD2 (6 bases). The length of the CDR3 is 16 residues. Germline assignment: CDR1 SGHRS and CDR2 YFSETQ. Trimming pared 0 bases from V and 3 bases from J, leaving 13 bases between. CDR3: CASSLVAGTYYNEQFF. The CDR3 DNA follows: TGCGCCAGCAGCTTGGTGGCGGGGACGTACTACAATGAGCAGTTCTTC. Combining the CDR3 with reference TRBV5-1 and TRBJ2-1 gives the whole variable domain KAGVTQTPRYLIKTRGQQVTLSCSPISGHRSVSWYQQTPGQGLQFLFEYFSETQRNKGNFPGRFSGRQFSNSRSEMNVSTLELGDSALYLCASSLVAGTYYNEQFFGPGTRLTVL.

V gene TRBV23-1 combines with J gene TRBJ2-1; no clear D gene. TRBV23-1 is an open reading frame, and its role is uncertain. Trimming removed 6 bases at V and 2 bases at J, with 14 bases between. CDR3 length equals 15 residues. Written as DNA, the CDR3 is TGCGCCAGCAGCCACCTGATAGGGCCCTACAATGAGCAGTTCTTC. Protein product: CASSHLIGPYNEQFF.

This chain uses TRBV24-1 with TRBJ2-5, with D perhaps TRBD1 or TRBD2 (6 bases each). The CDR3 has 15 residues. Germline V CDR1 and CDR2: KGHDR, SFDVKD. Between the trimmed V and J ends, which lost 3 bases and 5 bases, there was a span of 15 bases. Here the CDR3 reads CATSDMRGTGETQYF. The CDR3 DNA is TGTGCCACCAGTGATATGAGGGGGACTGGGGAGACCCAGTACTTC.

The chain employs TRBV5-4 and TRBJ2-7; 11 bases fit TRBD2. Germline V gene sequence: CDR1 SGHNT, CDR2 YYREEE (reference sequence). The ends lost 2 bases at V and 0 bases at J; junction bases unmatched: 7. CDR3 size: 17 residues. The CDR3 bases are TGTGCCAGCAGCTTTAGCGGGGGGGCCTTCAGCTCCTACGAGCAGTACGTC. Its translation is CASSFSGGAFSSYEQYV.

The chain recombines TRBV19 with TRBJ1-6; D call uncertain. V gave up 5 bases and J gave up 8 bases, with 13 bases separating them. CDR3 length: 14 amino acids. Looked up from germline, CDR1 is LNHDA and CDR2 is SQIVND (reference sequence). CDR3 bases: TGTGCCAGTAGTCCCGGGTTTCGGGATTCACCCCTCCACTTT. Translated: CASSPGFRDSPLHF.

The rearrangement uses TRBV28 and TRBJ1-2, with TRBD1 matching over 10 bases. This CDR3 comprises 14 residues. Germline V gene lookup returns CDR1 MDHEN and CDR2 SYDVKM. V shed 6 bases, J shed 7 bases, and the junction held 8 bases outside the gene matches. This CDR3 is CASRPGTGVAGYTF. The CDR3 region has the DNA TGTGCCAGCAGACCCGGGACAGGGGTGGCTGGCTACACCTTC.

This sequence joins TRBV4-3 and TRBJ1-5, with D uncertain. Between the trimmed V and J ends, which lost 6 bases and 4 bases, there was a span of 13 bases. CDR3 length: 14 residues. CDR1 is LGHNA and CDR2 is YSLEER in the germline V gene. CDR3 nucleotide sequence: TGCGCCAGCAGTGTGACACGGGGAAATCAGCCCCAGCATTTT. This sequence encodes CASSVTRGNQPQHF.

The chain uses TRBV7-7 and TRBJ2-2; 7 bases agree with TRBD1. The CDR3 contains 14 residues. CDR1 and CDR2 from the germline V gene are SSHAT and FNYEAQ (reference sequence). Trimming cost V 5 bases and J 6 bases; bases outside gene matches: 6. The CDR3 is CASSRNRGSGELFF. The CDR3 nucleotides read TGTGCCAGCAGCCGAAACAGGGGCTCCGGGGAGCTGTTTTTT.

This clone occurred a few times. The chain recombines TRBV3-1 (or the pseudogene TRBV3-2) with TRBJ1-1; D gene uncertain. The CDR3 length is 13 residues. Trimming cost V 0 bases and J 5 bases, with 7 bases left between them. The germline V gene encodes CDR1 LGHDT and CDR2 YNNKEL (reference sequence). The CDR3 nucleotides read TGTGCCAGCAGCCAAGACGGATGGACTGAAGCTTTCTTT. Encoded protein: CASSQDGWTEAFF.

This clone was detected only a few times. This rearrangement joins TRBV28 to TRBJ2-4, with TRBD1 as a possible D gene (5 bases). The CDR3 has 12 amino acids. Per germline, CDR1 MDHEN and CDR2 SYDVKM. V dropped 3 bases and J dropped 11 bases, with 11 bases sitting between them. The CDR3 DNA sequence: TGTGCCAGCAGTTTGACACCCAGGGTTCAGTACTTC. It yields the protein CASSLTPRVQYF.

The V and J genes are TRBV5-4 and TRBJ2-3, with 11 positions matching TRBD2. Looked up from germline, CDR1 is SGHNT and CDR2 is YYREEE (reference sequence). The ends lost 4 bases at V and 1 base at J; junction bases unmatched: 11. The CDR3 spans 18 residues. The CDR3 DNA is TGTGCCAGCAGCCCCCTAGCGGGGGGCCGTGGAGGCACAGATACGCAGTATTTT. Translation gives CASSPLAGGRGGTDTQYF.

The chain links TRBV24-1 to TRBJ2-1; perhaps TRBD2 as D (5 bases). Trimming removed 4 bases at V and 2 bases at J, with 14 bases between. The CDR3 loop spans 16 amino acids. From germline, CDR1 is KGHDR and CDR2 SFDVKD. As DNA, the CDR3 is TGTGCCACCAGTGAACGGACGGGGAATACCTACAATGAGCAGTTCTTC. It encodes CATSERTGNTYNEQFF.

The CDR3 DNA reads as TGCAGTGCTAGGGGGAGGGATGAGCAGTTCTTC. Protein product: CSARGRDEQFF. The rearrangement links TRBV20-1 to TRBJ2-1, with 7 bases fitting TRBD2. This CDR3 is 11 amino acids long. Germline-derived CDR1 and CDR2 are DFQATT and SNEGSKA (reference sequence). The V segment lost 3 bases and the J segment 8 bases; nucleotides outside the gene matches: 1.

The CDR3 DNA follows: TGTGCCAGCAGCTTCCGACAGGGGGAGGTCGAAGAGACCCAGTACTTC. It is translated as CASSFRQGEVEETQYF. This sequence joins TRBV5-4 and TRBJ2-5, with TRBD1 matching over 9 bases. V dropped 2 bases and J dropped 3; count of bases not matched to a gene: 8. The CDR3 has 16 amino acids. Germline V gene sequence: CDR1 SGHNT, CDR2 YYREEE (reference sequence).

The DNA of the CDR3 is TGCGCCAGCAGCTTAGGGACGGATGAAAAACTGTTTTTT. It is translated as CASSLGTDEKLFF. The chain has TRBV5-1 and TRBJ1-4, with a weak D call TRBD1 (5 bases). The CDR3 length is 13 residues. Trimming pared 2 bases from V and 6 bases from J, leaving 8 bases between. Germline CDR1 reads SGHRS; CDR2 reads YFSETQ.

The chain joins TRBV5-4 to TRBJ2-5; either TRBD1 or TRBD2 may fit D (5 bases each). The V gene's germline CDR1 is SGHNT and CDR2 YYREEE (reference sequence). The length of the CDR3 is 14 residues. V was clipped by 3 bases and J by 4 bases, with 13 bases between them. CDR3 loop: CASSWGGDGETQYF. DNA of the CDR3: TGTGCCAGCAGCTGGGGTGGGGACGGAGAGACCCAGTACTTC. The full variable domain, completed using reference TRBV5-4 and TRBJ2-5, is ETGVTQSPTHLIKTRGQQVTLRCSSQSGHNTVSWYQQALGQGPQFIFQYYREEENGRGNFPPRFSGLQFPNYSSELNVNALELDDSALYLCASSWGGDGETQYFGPGTRLLVL.

The chain is built from TRBV2 and TRBJ2-2, with 8 bases fitting TRBD2. In germline, CDR1 is SNHLY, CDR2 FYNNEI. This CDR3 contains 14 residues. The trim removed 7 bases at V and 4 bases at J, leaving 5 bases unmatched. CDR3 sequence (DNA): TGTGCCAGCAATGAGCGGGGGAGCACCGGGGAGCTGTTTTTT. It is translated as CASNERGSTGELFF.

This chain connects TRBV19 to TRBJ1-6; no firm D call. This CDR3 region has 14 residues. V was clipped by 4 bases and J by 12 bases, with 16 bases between them. CDR1 is LNHDA, CDR2 SQIVND, per germline (reference sequence). The CDR3 here is CASSTGGPLGPLHF. In nucleotides, the CDR3 is TGTGCCAGTAGTACCGGCGGGCCCCTCGGACCCCTCCACTTT.

As to this clone: The same CDR3 also results from other DNA sequences found in this sample. J is TRBJ2-3 and V is TRBV6-1; either TRBD1 or TRBD2 may fit D (5 bases each). V was clipped by 1 base and J by 5 bases, with 13 bases between them. This CDR3 has 15 residues. Germline V gives CDR1 MNHNS, CDR2 SASEGT. CDR3 nucleotide sequence: TGTGCCAGCAGTGAAGGTGGGGGTCCGGGAGATACGCAGTATTTT. Protein: CASSEGGGPGDTQYF.